The present T cell receptor beta chain was sequenced within a study of blood T cell repertoires in COVID-19. The overall study: The United States, Italy and Spain supplied acute and convalescent COVID-19 samples.

The protocol was immunoSEQ multiplex PCR, while the TCRdb copy is restricted to in-frame clones and leaves out a portion. The sample lists 140,000 or so clones; 88% were seen once. Enrolment of Seattle patients took place during active infection, and they were followed longitudinally. The sequencing sample was made of peripheral blood. The origin of this receptor is a human donor with COVID-19, enrolled during active disease. The donor label of this sample is uncertain.

The CDR3 region has the DNA TGTGCCAGCAGGTGGGACAGGGGGAATTCACCCCTCCACTTT. It codes for CASRWDRGNSPLHF. This sequence joins TRBV27 and TRBJ1-6; 11 nucleotides match TRBD1. This CDR3 has 14 amino acids. Germline V CDR1 and CDR2: MNHEY, SMNVEV (reference sequence). The V and J ends lost 6 bases and 7 bases, in that order; junction bases with no gene match: 2.